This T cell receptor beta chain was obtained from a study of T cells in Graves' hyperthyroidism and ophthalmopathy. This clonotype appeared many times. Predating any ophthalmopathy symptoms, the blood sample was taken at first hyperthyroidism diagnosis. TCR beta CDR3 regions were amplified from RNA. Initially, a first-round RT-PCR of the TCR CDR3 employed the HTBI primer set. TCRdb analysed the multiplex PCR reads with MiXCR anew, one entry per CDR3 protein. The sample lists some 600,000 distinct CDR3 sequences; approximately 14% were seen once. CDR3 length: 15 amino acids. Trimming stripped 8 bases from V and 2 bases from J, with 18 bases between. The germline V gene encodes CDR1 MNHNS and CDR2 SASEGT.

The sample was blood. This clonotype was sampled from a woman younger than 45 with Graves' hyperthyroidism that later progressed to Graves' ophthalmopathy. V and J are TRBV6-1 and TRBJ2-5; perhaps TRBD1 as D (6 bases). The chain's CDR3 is CASLRTVTQQETQYF. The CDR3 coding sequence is TGTGCCAGCCTCCGGACAGTAACCCAACAAGAGACCCAGTACTTC.